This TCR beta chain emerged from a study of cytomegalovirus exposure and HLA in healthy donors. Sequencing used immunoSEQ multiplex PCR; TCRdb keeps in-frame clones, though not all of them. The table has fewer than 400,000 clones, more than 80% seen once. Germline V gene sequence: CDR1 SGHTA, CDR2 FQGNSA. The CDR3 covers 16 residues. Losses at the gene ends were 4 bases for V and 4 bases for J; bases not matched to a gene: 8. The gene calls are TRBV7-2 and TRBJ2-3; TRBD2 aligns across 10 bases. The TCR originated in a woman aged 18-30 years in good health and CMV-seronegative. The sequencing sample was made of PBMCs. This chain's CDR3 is CASSSSSGSFPDTQYF. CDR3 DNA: TGTGCCAGCAGCTCGTCTAGCGGGAGCTTCCCAGATACGCAGTATTTT.